The 12 T cell receptor beta chains reported below all come from one sample, sequenced in a study of blood T cell repertoires in COVID-19. The repertoire was sequenced with immunoSEQ multiplex PCR; TCRdb's copy has only in-frame clones and lacks some. Of hundreds of thousands of clones listed, more than 70% are singletons. The sample was peripheral blood. These receptors were taken from a woman in her 50s who had recovered from COVID-19.

The gene calls are TRBV4-1 and TRBJ1-2; a weak D match, TRBD1 (5 bases). Germline loops: CDR1 MGHRA, CDR2 YSYEKL. Between the trimmed V and J ends, which lost 0 bases and 4 bases, there was a span of 15 bases. The CDR3 sequence is 16 residues long. DNA for the CDR3: TGCGCCAGCAGCCAAGATCCTAACAGGAGCCCCTATGGCTACACCTTC. Its translation is CASSQDPNRSPYGYTF.

The chain joins TRBV28 to TRBJ1-1; weak D call: TRBD1 (6 bases). This CDR3 spans 16 amino acids. Trimming stripped 5 bases from V and 0 bases from J, with 16 bases between. Germline V gives CDR1 MDHEN, CDR2 SYDVKM. CDR3 in DNA: TGTGCCAGCAGTCTAACGACAGGCACATTGAACACTGAAGCTTTCTTT. Its translation is CASSLTTGTLNTEAFF.

This chain links TRBV28 with TRBJ1-1; maybe TRBD1 (5 bases). The germline V gene has CDR1 MDHEN and CDR2 SYDVKM. The CDR3 contains 13 residues. V lost 3 bases and J lost 2, with 7 bases in between. The CDR3 reads CASSFQGNTEAFF. Here the CDR3 DNA reads TGTGCCAGCAGTTTCCAGGGCAACACTGAAGCTTTCTTT.

V is TRBV4-1 and J is TRBJ2-7; D might be TRBD2 (6 bases). Germline-derived CDR1 and CDR2 are MGHRA and YSYEKL. The CDR3 runs to 16 residues. V was pared by 0 bases and J by 4 bases, with 16 bases between. CDR3: CASSQEFSGSGYEQYF. In nucleotides, the CDR3 is TGCGCCAGCAGCCAAGAGTTCTCGGGGAGCGGGTACGAGCAGTACTTC.

The V and J genes are TRBV13 and TRBJ1-5, with 9 positions matching TRBD1. Germline V gives CDR1 PRHDT, CDR2 FYEKMQ (reference sequence). The CDR3 is 17 residues long. J lost 4 bases, V lost 5 bases, and 12 bases had no gene match. This CDR3 is CASSLHKGTGWNQPQHF. The CDR3 DNA is TGTGCCAGCAGCCTGCACAAGGGGACAGGGTGGAATCAGCCCCAGCATTTT.

The chain carries TRBV4-1 and TRBJ2-1, with D perhaps TRBD2 (5 bases). The CDR3 is 14 amino acids. With 6 bases removed from V and 6 bases from J, the gap between germline ends came to 15 bases. Per germline, CDR1 MGHRA and CDR2 YSYEKL. The CDR3 DNA reads as TGCGCCAGCAGAATCCAAGGGAGTCGCAATGAGCAGTTCTTC. Protein: CASRIQGSRNEQFF.

The chain joins TRBV6-6 to TRBJ1-1, with 7 bases lining up with TRBD1. The CDR3 sequence is 12 residues long. Per the germline V gene, CDR1 is MNHNY and CDR2 is SVGAGI (reference sequence). V lost 6 bases and J lost 5; bases outside the gene matches: 3. The CDR3 DNA reads as TGTGCCAGCAGCCGACAGGGAACTGAAGCTTTCTTT. This encodes CASSRQGTEAFF.

The chain couples TRBV12-3 or TRBV12-4 to TRBJ1-4; D is unresolved. The CDR3 runs 12 residues. Trimming removed 1 base from V and 8 bases from J, with 5 bases in between. CDR3 DNA sequence: TGTGCCAGCAGTTTAGTAGAAGAAAAACTGTTTTTT. Translated: CASSLVEEKLFF.

The CDR3 DNA is TGTGCCAGCAGGGGAGGGGGTGCTAATGAAAAACTGTTTTTT. It is translated as CASRGGGANEKLFF. The chain employs TRBV2 and TRBJ1-4; possibly TRBD1 for D (6 bases). Between the trimmed V and J ends, which lost 6 bases and 3 bases, there was a span of 11 bases. Germline loops: CDR1 SNHLY, CDR2 FYNNEI. The CDR3 has 14 residues.

The genes are TRBV19 and TRBJ2-7; 10 bases line up with TRBD2. The germline V gene has CDR1 LNHDA and CDR2 SQIVND (reference sequence). The CDR3 has 18 amino acids. The V and J ends lost 3 bases and 0 bases, in that order; junction bases with no gene match: 11. CDR3 sequence: CASSMTISGRSSSYEQYF. CDR3 bases: TGTGCCAGTAGTATGACGATTAGCGGGAGGTCTTCCTCCTACGAGCAGTACTTC.

The V call is TRBV7-2, the J call TRBJ2-2, with a possible D match to TRBD2 (7 bases). The CDR3 runs 16 residues. The ends were cut back, 5 bases at V and 0 bases at J, with 13 bases in the middle. Looked up from germline, CDR1 is SGHTA and CDR2 is FQGNSA. The CDR3 nucleotides read TGTGCCAGCAGCCTAGTGGGGGGGCCGAACACCGGGGAGCTGTTTTTT. Protein product: CASSLVGGPNTGELFF.

In DNA, the CDR3 is TGTGCCAGTAGTCTAGGGACTAGCGGACCCTACGAGCAGTACTTC. Translating it yields CASSLGTSGPYEQYF. V gene TRBV19 combines with J gene TRBJ2-7; 11 nucleotides agree with TRBD2. Trimming cost V 5 bases and J 2 bases; bases outside gene matches: 5. This CDR3 has 15 amino acids. The germline V gene has CDR1 LNHDA and CDR2 SQIVND (reference sequence).